The T cell receptor beta chain described here comes from a study of T cells in Graves' hyperthyroidism and ophthalmopathy. Whole-study context: At initial diagnosis, before any treatment had begun, peripheral blood was obtained. Study-wide results and limits: Patients with ophthalmopathy were separated from those with stable hyperthyroidism by a 13 V-J model. Most thyroid clonotypes expanded above 0.001 were also detected in blood.

Trimming pared 5 bases from V and 6 bases from J, leaving 14 bases between. Per the germline V gene, CDR1 is MNHNS and CDR2 is SASEGT. CDR3 length: 14 residues. Disease duration was under 3 months in the ophthalmopathy patients, who also had a Clinical Activity Score of at least 3 and a NOSPECS grade of at least 4. The investigators amplified TCR beta CDR3 regions from RNA transcripts. When the TCR CDR3 underwent first-round RT-PCR, the HTBI primer set was used. TCRdb re-called the multiplex PCR reads with MiXCR, one entry per CDR3 protein. The sample contains hundreds of thousands of distinct CDR3 sequences, 14% to 15% of which appear only once. This clonotype was recorded many times. No antigen is known for it.

The chain carries TRBV6-1 and TRBJ2-4, with D possibly being TRBD1 or TRBD2 (7 bases each). The sample consisted of blood. The clonotype comes from a man aged 18-30 years with Graves' ophthalmopathy. CDR3 loop: CASSLDREGNIQYF. The DNA for the CDR3 is TGTGCCAGCAGTCTAGACAGGGAGGGAAACATTCAGTACTTC.